There are a few counts of the clone carrying this TCR beta chain. These data originate in a study of T cells after posttransplantation cyclophosphamide. The CDR3 sequence is 15 residues long. From germline, CDR1 is SGHVS and CDR2 FQNEAQ. J gave up 4 bases and V 5 bases, and 9 bases lay outside the gene matches. Produced via immunoSEQ multiplex PCR; TCRdb's table is partial and in-frame only. In total the sample includes some 40,000 clones, none of them seen once. Sequenced: PBMCs. This clonotype was obtained from a man between 25 and 39 years old in good health and a related stem cell transplant donor. This chain joins TRBV7-8 and TRBJ2-5, with 8 bases that match TRBD1. The CDR3 bases are TGTGCCAGCAGCGCCGACACAGGGGGTCCAGAGACCCAGTACTTC. Translation gives CASSADTGGPETQYF.